This T cell receptor beta chain was obtained from a study of shared clonotypes between healthy human individuals. Study summary: Researchers assigned three CD4 naive, three CD4 memory, two CD8 naive and one CD8 memory plate to each donor.

As concerns this clone: Its antigen is as yet unknown.

Points from the study as a whole: Some naive CD4 clonotypes, about 5%, turned up in common across a few donors.

CDR1 and CDR2 (germline): GTSNPN, SVGIG (reference sequence). Trimming took off 4 bases at V and 0 bases at J, with 17 bases between the two ends. The CDR3 covers 16 residues. All donors were healthy HIV-negative adults lacking recent acute infections or vaccinations. Clones were read by immunoSEQ multiplex PCR, and TCRdb kept only the in-frame ones, dropping some. Here the sample spans approximately 2.5 million clones, around nine tenths being singletons. What was sequenced was naive CD4+ T cells sorted from blood. Noted subset: CD45RA+ positively selected. J is TRBJ2-3 and V is TRBV30; D might be TRBD2 (6 bases). This sequence was found in a man in his late teens or twenties in good health. DNA for the CDR3: TGTGCCTGGATCCGGATACGGGAGAGTAGCACAGATACGCAGTATTTT. It is translated as CAWIRIRESSTDTQYF.